Each of the 14 T cell receptor beta chains below was sequenced from the same sample in a study of T cells in Graves' hyperthyroidism and ophthalmopathy. RNA transcripts gave rise to amplified TCR beta CDR3 regions. Using the HTBI primer set, a first-round RT-PCR was run on the TCR CDR3. TCRdb independently ran MiXCR on the multiplex PCR reads; one entry per CDR3 protein. The sample holds a few hundred thousand distinct CDR3 sequences, over 15% seen once. Sequences were obtained from blood. These receptors all come from a young woman with Graves' ophthalmopathy.

To note about this clonotype: A read error is possible here, since a much larger clone lies one base away. This chain links TRBV11-1 with TRBJ1-4; the D gene is possibly TRBD1 (5 bases). CDR3 length: 13 residues. Germline CDR1 and CDR2: SGHAT and FQDESV (reference sequence). The DNA of the CDR3 is TGTGCCAGCAGCTTCCGGGGCGGCGAAAAACCGTTTTTT. As protein: CASSFRGGEKPFF. The whole variable domain, remainder taken from reference TRBV11-1 and TRBJ1-4, is EAEVAQSPRYKITEKSQAVAFWCDPISGHATLYWYRQILGQGPELLVQFQDESVVDDSQLPKDRFSAERLKGVDSTLKIQPAELGDSAMYLCASSFRGGEKPFFGSGTQLSVL.

This clonotype was detected a few times. The V and J genes are TRBV9 and TRBJ1-2, with D uncertain. Per the germline V gene, CDR1 is SGDLS and CDR2 is YYNGEE. The CDR3 has 16 residues. The V end lost 0 bases, the J end lost 4 bases, and 16 bases lay between the germline ends. The CDR3 loop is CASSVATGVSPYGYTF. The CDR3 DNA reads TGTGCCAGCAGCGTAGCTACGGGCGTCAGTCCCTATGGCTACACCTTC.

The V and J genes are TRBV2 and TRBJ2-5; 10 bases are a match to TRBD1. The CDR3 extends over 16 amino acids. From germline, CDR1 is SNHLY and CDR2 FYNNEI. Germline trimming cut 4 bases from V and 3 bases from J; bases unmatched to any gene: 8. The CDR3 region is CASSGQGAPPKETQYF. The CDR3 bases are TGTGCCAGCAGTGGACAGGGGGCCCCTCCAAAAGAGACCCAGTACTTC. Together with reference TRBV2 and TRBJ2-5, the CDR3 gives the full variable domain: EPEVTQTPSHQVTQMGQEVILRCVPISNHLYFYWYRQILGQKVEFLVSFYNNEISEKSEIFDDQFSVERPDGSNFTLKIRSTKLEDSAMYFCASSGQGAPPKETQYFGPGTRLLVL.

This clonotype was counted many times. This chain links TRBV12-5 with TRBJ2-1; TRBD1 might be the D (6 bases). The CDR3 contains 15 residues. Germline V lookup: CDR1 LGHNT, CDR2 FRNRAP. V was shortened by 1 base and J by 4 bases, with 11 bases between the two germline ends. The CDR3 DNA follows: TGTGCTAGTGGTTTGGCCTACGGACAGTACAATGAGCAGTTCTTC. It codes for CASGLAYGQYNEQFF.

Only a few counts were recorded for this clonotype. The V call is TRBV4-2, the J call TRBJ2-1; D is unclear. The CDR3 totals 15 residues. The V and J ends lost 1 base and 2 bases respectively, with 9 bases between them. Germline lookup yields CDR1 LGHNA and CDR2 YNFKEQ. CDR3 sequence reads: CASSQGVAAYNEQFF. As DNA, the CDR3 is TGTGCCAGCAGCCAAGGGGTAGCAGCCTACAATGAGCAGTTCTTC.

This chain links TRBV2 with TRBJ2-1; D possibly corresponds to TRBD2 (7 bases). CDR3 length: 16 amino acids. Germline lookup yields CDR1 SNHLY and CDR2 FYNNEI. The V end was cut by 0 bases, the J end by 5 bases, with 14 bases between. CDR3 residues: CASSEAREGGNNEQFF. CDR3 nucleotide sequence: TGTGCCAGCAGTGAAGCAAGGGAGGGGGGCAACAATGAGCAGTTCTTC.

The table lists this clonotype with many counts. The chain joins TRBV9 to TRBJ2-2; 12 bases agree with TRBD1. The CDR3 loop spans 18 amino acids. Germline CDR1 SGDLS, CDR2 YYNGEE. The V and J ends lost 0 bases and 5 bases, in that order; junction bases with no gene match: 8. CDR3 in DNA: TGTGCCAGCAGCGTAGTCCCGGCGGGACAGGGGGCTACCGGGGAGCTGTTTTTT. This sequence encodes CASSVVPAGQGATGELFF.

This clonotype was observed at least ten times. J is TRBJ2-3 and V is TRBV5-1; TRBD2 might be the D (5 bases). V was trimmed by 2 bases and J by 2 bases, leaving 12 bases between them. The CDR3 length is 15 residues. Germline-derived CDR1 and CDR2 are SGHRS and YFSETQ. The DNA of the CDR3 is TGCGCCAGCAGCTTATGGGGAGCAGACACAGATACGCAGTATTTT. Protein product: CASSLWGADTDTQYF. Complete variable domain (other parts from reference TRBV5-1 and TRBJ2-3): KAGVTQTPRYLIKTRGQQVTLSCSPISGHRSVSWYQQTPGQGLQFLFEYFSETQRNKGNFPGRFSGRQFSNSRSEMNVSTLELGDSALYLCASSLWGADTDTQYFGPGTRLTVL.

This sequence joins TRBV7-8 and TRBJ1-2; a weak D match, TRBD1 (6 bases). The CDR3 has 16 residues. CDR1 and CDR2 (germline): SGHVS, FQNEAQ. V was clipped by 0 bases and J by 2 bases, with 13 bases between them. The CDR3 sequence is CASSLAAGAGNYGYTF. Here the CDR3 DNA reads TGTGCCAGCAGCTTAGCCGCGGGGGCAGGGAACTATGGCTACACCTTC. The full variable domain, its missing parts supplied by reference TRBV7-8 and TRBJ1-2, is GAGVSQSPRYKVAKRGQDVALRCDPISGHVSLFWYQQALGQGPEFLTYFQNEAQLDKSGLPSDRFFAERPEGSVSTLKIQRTQQEDSAVYLCASSLAAGAGNYGYTFGSGTRLTVV.

This clonotype was seen a few times. The chain is built from TRBV10-3 and TRBJ2-7; 8 positions agree with TRBD1. This CDR3 is built from 13 residues. The J segment lost 3 bases and the V segment lost 8 bases, leaving 6 bases of the junction unmatched. Per the germline V gene, CDR1 is ENHRY and CDR2 is SYGVKD. The CDR3 sequence: CAISDRESYEQYF. DNA for the CDR3: TGTGCCATCTCGGACAGGGAGAGCTACGAGCAGTACTTC.

The table lists this clonotype with many counts. In nucleotides, the CDR3 is TGTGCCAGCAGTGGGTTAGCGGGGGGCCAAGAGACCCAGTACTTC. Its protein is CASSGLAGGQETQYF. The genes are TRBV2 and TRBJ2-5; 10 bases map to TRBD2. CDR1 and CDR2 (germline): SNHLY, FYNNEI. V was clipped by 4 bases and J by 1 base; unmatched bases: 3. This CDR3 spans 15 amino acids.

Concerning this clonotype: This may come from a read error, since a much larger clone is one base off. The gene calls are TRBV10-3 and TRBJ2-5; possibly TRBD2 for D (5 bases). Germline V lookup: CDR1 ENHRY, CDR2 SYGVKD. Trimming removed 3 bases from V and 9 bases from J, with 14 bases in between. The CDR3 is 13 amino acids. Written as DNA, the CDR3 is TGTGCCATCAGTGAAGGCTTTCAGGAGGCCCAGTACTTC. It specifies CAISEGFQEAQYF.

This clonotype was counted ten times or more. This chain connects TRBV12-3 or TRBV12-4 to TRBJ1-2; D is unresolved. The ends were cut back, 7 bases at V and 9 bases at J, with 39 bases in the middle. The CDR3 covers 20 residues. The CDR3 DNA reads as TGTGCCAGCACCTTGGGCCTCTGCCGCTTTTCTCAAGGACGAGTCGAGTGCTACACCTTC. This encodes CASTLGLCRFSQGRVECYTF.

This clonotype has only a few counts. In DNA, the CDR3 is TGTGCCAGCAGCGTAGAGGACTCTAGCACAGATACGCAGTATTTT. It encodes CASSVEDSSTDTQYF. The chain couples TRBV9 to TRBJ2-3, with a weak D call TRBD2 (5 bases). V lost 0 bases and J lost 0, with 8 bases in between. CDR3 length: 15 amino acids. Per germline, CDR1 SGDLS and CDR2 YYNGEE. The whole variable domain, filled in from reference TRBV9 and TRBJ2-3, reads DSGVTQTPKHLITATGQRVTLRCSPRSGDLSVYWYQQSLDQGLQFLIQYYNGEERAKGNILERFSAQQFPDLHSELNLSSLELGDSALYFCASSVEDSSTDTQYFGPGTRLTVL.